This T cell receptor (beta chain) was retrieved from a study of blood T cell repertoires in COVID-19. The wider study: The cDNA or gDNA used as material had been derived from T cells, B-cell-depleted T cells, or PBMCs.

The CDR3 length is 16 residues. The germline gives CDR1 SGHDT, CDR2 YYEEEE. With 2 bases clipped from V and 6 bases from J, the junction kept 8 bases outside the gene matches. Sequencing was performed with immunoSEQ multiplex PCR; in TCRdb, only in-frame clones are kept and a portion is missing. The data show 150,000 or so clones, roughly 76% seen once. This clonotype was sampled from a woman between 45 and 60 years old with active or convalescent COVID-19. The rearrangement joins TRBV5-6 to TRBJ2-3; 11 bases are a match to TRBD2. Sequencing was carried out using peripheral blood. This CDR3 is CASSFLLAGVGDTQYF. The CDR3 bases are TGTGCCAGCAGCTTCCTACTAGCGGGAGTAGGGGATACGCAGTATTTT.